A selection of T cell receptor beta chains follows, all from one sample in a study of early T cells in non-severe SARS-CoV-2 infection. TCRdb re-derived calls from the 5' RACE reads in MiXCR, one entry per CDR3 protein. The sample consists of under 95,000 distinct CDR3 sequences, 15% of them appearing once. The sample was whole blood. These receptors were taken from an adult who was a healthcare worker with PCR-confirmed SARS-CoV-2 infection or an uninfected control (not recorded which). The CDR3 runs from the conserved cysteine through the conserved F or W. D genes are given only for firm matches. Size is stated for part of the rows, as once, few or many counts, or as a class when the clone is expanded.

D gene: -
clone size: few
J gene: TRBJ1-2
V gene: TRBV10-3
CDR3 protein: CAISESELYGYTF
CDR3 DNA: TGTGCCATCAGTGAGTCGGAGCTTTATGGCTACACCTTC

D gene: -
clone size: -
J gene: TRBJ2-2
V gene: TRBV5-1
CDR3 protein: CASSLAEGNTGELFF
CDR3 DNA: TGCGCCAGCAGCTTGGCCGAGGGGAACACCGGGGAGCTGTTTTTT

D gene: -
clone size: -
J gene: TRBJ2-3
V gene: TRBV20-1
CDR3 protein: CSARADRFADTQYF
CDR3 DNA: TGCAGTGCTAGAGCAGACAGGTTCGCAGATACGCAGTATTTT

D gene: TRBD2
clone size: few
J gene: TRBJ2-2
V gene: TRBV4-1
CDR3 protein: CASSLGLAGGPGGELFF
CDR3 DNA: TGCGCCAGCAGCCTAGGACTAGCGGGAGGACCTGGCGGGGAGCTGTTTTTT

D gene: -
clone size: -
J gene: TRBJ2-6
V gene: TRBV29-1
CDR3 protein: CSVMVTAPVSGANVLTF
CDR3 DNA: TGCAGCGTCATGGTGACAGCGCCAGTCTCTGGGGCCAACGTCCTGACTTTC

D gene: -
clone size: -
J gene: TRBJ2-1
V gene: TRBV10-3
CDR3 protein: CAIGGGNEQFF
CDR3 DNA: TGTGCCATCGGAGGGGGCAATGAGCAGTTCTTC

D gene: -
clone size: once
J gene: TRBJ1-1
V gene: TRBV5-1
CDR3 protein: CASSLDGGYSEAFF
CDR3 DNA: TGCGCCAGCAGCTTGGACGGGGGGTATTCTGAAGCTTTCTTT

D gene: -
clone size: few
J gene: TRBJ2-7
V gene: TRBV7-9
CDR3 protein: CASSFGDEQYF
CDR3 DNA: TGTGCCAGCAGCTTTGGAGACGAGCAGTACTTC

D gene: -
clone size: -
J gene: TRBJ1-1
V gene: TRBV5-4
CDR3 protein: CASSLYTTGPEAFF
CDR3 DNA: TGTGCCAGCAGCTTGTATACGACAGGACCCGAAGCTTTCTTT

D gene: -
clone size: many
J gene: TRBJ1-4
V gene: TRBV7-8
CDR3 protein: CASSPTGTNEKLFF
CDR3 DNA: TGTGCCAGCAGCCCGACAGGAACTAATGAAAAACTGTTTTTT

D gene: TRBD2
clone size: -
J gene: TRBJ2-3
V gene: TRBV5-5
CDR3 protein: CASSWGVAGGTDTQYF
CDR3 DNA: TGTGCCAGCAGCTGGGGGGTAGCGGGCGGCACAGATACGCAGTATTTT

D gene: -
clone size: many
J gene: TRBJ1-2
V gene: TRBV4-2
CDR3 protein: CASSQDSAYPFYGYTF
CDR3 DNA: TGTGCCAGCAGCCAAGACTCCGCTTATCCCTTCTATGGCTACACCTTC

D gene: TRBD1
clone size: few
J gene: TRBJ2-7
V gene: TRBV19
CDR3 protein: CASSLGQVFTYEQYF
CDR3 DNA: TGTGCCAGTAGTCTGGGACAGGTTTTTACCTACGAGCAGTACTTC

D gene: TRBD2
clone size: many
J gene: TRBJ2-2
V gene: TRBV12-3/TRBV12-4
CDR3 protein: CASSFGGSYLVEFGELFF
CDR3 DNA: TGTGCCAGCAGTTTTGGCGGGAGTTACCTGGTTGAGTTCGGGGAGCTGTTTTTT

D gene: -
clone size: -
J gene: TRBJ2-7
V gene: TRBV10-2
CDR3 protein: CASGYNEQYF
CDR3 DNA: TGCGCCAGCGGCTACAACGAGCAGTACTTC

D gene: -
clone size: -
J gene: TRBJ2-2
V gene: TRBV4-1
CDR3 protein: CASNQGAGELFF
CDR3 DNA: TGCGCCAGCAACCAAGGCGCCGGGGAGCTGTTTTTT

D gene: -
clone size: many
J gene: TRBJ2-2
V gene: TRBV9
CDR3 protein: CASSVLTVATGELFF
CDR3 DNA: TGTGCCAGCAGCGTATTGACAGTTGCCACCGGGGAGCTGTTTTTT

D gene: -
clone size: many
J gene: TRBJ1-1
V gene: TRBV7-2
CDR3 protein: CASSLATIGGTEAFF
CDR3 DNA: TGTGCCAGCAGCTTAGCGACAATCGGGGGCACTGAAGCTTTCTTT

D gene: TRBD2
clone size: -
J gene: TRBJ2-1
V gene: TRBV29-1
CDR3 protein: CSVWGGGSYNEQFF
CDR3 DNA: TGCAGCGTTTGGGGGGGAGGCTCCTACAATGAGCAGTTCTTC

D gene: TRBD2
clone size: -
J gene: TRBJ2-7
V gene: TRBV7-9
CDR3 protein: CASSFPLLAGSSYEQYF
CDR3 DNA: TGTGCCAGCAGCTTCCCTCTCCTAGCGGGGAGCTCCTACGAGCAGTACTTC

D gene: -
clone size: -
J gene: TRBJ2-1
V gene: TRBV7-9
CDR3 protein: CASSSQELSYNEQFF
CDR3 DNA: TGTGCCAGCAGCTCCCAGGAATTGTCCTACAATGAGCAGTTCTTC

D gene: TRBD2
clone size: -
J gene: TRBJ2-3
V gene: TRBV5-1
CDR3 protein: CASSPGLVRLGDTQYF
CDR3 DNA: TGCGCCAGCAGCCCCGGACTAGTTCGATTAGGAGATACGCAGTATTTT

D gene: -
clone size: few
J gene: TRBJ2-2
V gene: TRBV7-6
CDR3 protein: CASRTGSTGELFF
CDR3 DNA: TGTGCCAGCAGAACGGGGAGCACCGGGGAGCTGTTTTTT

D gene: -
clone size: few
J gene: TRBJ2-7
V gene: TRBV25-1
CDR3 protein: CASSDFGGYYEQYF
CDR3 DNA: TGTGCCAGCAGTGACTTTGGGGGCTACTACGAGCAGTACTTC

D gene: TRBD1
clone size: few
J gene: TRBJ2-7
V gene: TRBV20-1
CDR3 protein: CSARDRDRSDYEQYF
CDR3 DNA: TGCAGTGCTAGAGACAGGGACAGGTCAGACTACGAGCAGTACTTC

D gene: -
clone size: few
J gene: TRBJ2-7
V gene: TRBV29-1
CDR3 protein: CSVAMTFDSYEQYF
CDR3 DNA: TGCAGCGTTGCCATGACATTCGACTCCTACGAGCAGTACTTC

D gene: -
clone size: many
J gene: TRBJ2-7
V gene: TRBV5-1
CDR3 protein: CASSPVGYEQYF
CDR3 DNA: TGCGCCAGCTCCCCAGTTGGGTACGAGCAGTACTTC

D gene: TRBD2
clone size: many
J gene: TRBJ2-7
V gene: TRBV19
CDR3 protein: CASSIISGSGYEQYF
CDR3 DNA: TGTGCCAGTAGTATTATTAGCGGGAGCGGATACGAGCAGTACTTC

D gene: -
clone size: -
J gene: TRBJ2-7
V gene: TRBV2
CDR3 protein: CASSHYEQYF
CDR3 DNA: TGTGCCAGCAGTCACTACGAGCAGTACTTC

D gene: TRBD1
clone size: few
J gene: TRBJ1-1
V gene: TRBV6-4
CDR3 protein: CASSELSTGTVAFF
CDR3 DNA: TGTGCCAGCAGTGAACTATCGACAGGGACGGTAGCTTTCTTT

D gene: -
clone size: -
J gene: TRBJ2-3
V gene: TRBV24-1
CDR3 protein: CATSDPNTDTQYF
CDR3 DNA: TGTGCCACCAGTGACCCTAACACAGATACGCAGTATTTT

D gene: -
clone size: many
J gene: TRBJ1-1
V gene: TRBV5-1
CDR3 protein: CASSLIGAVNTEAFF
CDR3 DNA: TGCGCCAGCAGCTTGATTGGCGCCGTGAACACTGAAGCTTTCTTT

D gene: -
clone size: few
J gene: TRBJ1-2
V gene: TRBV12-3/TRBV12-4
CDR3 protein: CASSATQINYGYTF
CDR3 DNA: TGTGCCAGCAGCGCCACCCAGATTAACTATGGCTACACCTTC

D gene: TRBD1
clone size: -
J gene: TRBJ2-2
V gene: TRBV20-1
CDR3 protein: CSARPDRANTGELFF
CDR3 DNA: TGCAGTGCTAGACCGGACAGGGCGAACACCGGGGAGCTGTTTTTT

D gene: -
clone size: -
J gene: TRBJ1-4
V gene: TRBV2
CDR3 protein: CASRGTLNEKLFF
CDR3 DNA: TGTGCCAGCAGGGGAACCCTTAATGAAAAACTGTTTTTT

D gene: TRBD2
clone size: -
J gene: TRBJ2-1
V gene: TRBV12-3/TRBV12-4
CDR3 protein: CASSLGGSGAFYNEQFF
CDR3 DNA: TGTGCCAGCAGTTTAGGCGGTAGCGGGGCCTTTTACAATGAGCAGTTCTTC

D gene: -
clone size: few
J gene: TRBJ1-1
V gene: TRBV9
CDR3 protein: CASSYPPGTNTEAFF
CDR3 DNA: TGTGCCAGCAGCTACCCACCGGGAACGAACACTGAAGCTTTCTTT

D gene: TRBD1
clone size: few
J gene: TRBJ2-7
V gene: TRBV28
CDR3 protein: CASSWTGRYEQYF
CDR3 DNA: TGTGCCAGCAGTTGGACAGGGCGGTACGAGCAGTACTTC

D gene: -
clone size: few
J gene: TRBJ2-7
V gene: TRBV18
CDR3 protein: CASSPGHSSYEQYF
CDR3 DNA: TGTGCCAGCTCACCGGGACATAGCTCCTACGAGCAGTACTTC

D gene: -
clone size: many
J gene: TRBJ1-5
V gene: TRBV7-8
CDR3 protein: CASSPWESNQPQHF
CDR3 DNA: TGTGCCAGCAGCCCTTGGGAGAGTAATCAGCCCCAGCATTTT

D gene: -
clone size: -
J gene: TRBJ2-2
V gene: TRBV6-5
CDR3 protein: CASSYSPRNTGELFF
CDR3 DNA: TGTGCCAGCAGTTACTCGCCCAGGAACACCGGGGAGCTGTTTTTT

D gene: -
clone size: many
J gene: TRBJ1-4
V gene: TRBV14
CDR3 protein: CASSFVPEKLFF
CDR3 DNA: TGTGCCAGCAGCTTCGTCCCCGAAAAACTGTTTTTT

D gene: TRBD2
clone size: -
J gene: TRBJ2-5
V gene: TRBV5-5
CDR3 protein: CASRVAGGPAQETQYF
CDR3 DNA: TGTGCCAGCAGGGTAGCGGGGGGGCCCGCTCAAGAGACCCAGTACTTC

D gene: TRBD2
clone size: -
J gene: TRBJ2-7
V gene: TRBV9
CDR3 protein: CASSVDSGTKPYEQYF
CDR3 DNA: TGTGCCAGCAGCGTAGATAGCGGGACTAAACCCTACGAGCAGTACTTC

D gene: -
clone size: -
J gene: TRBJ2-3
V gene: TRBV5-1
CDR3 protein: CASSLEYAGSTDTQYF
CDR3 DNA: TGCGCCAGCAGCTTGGAATATGCAGGGAGCACAGATACGCAGTATTTT